There are many counts of the clone carrying this T cell receptor beta chain. The antigen is not known. These data originate in a study of T cell repertoires in cytomegalovirus infection. Study-wide background: Recently identified HLA-C-restricted CMV epitopes were among the peptides used. Both CMV infection and a matching HLA type were indicated by public TCR beta signatures. Study-level findings and limits: CMV carriers having the relevant HLA were flagged by cumulative public TCR beta family frequency. There were HLA-C-restricted CMV-specific TCR beta clonotypes dominating the ex vivo response.

There are 15 residues in the CDR3. The germline gives CDR1 MNHEY, CDR2 SMNVEV (reference sequence). Trimming removed 3 bases at V and 1 base at J, with 12 bases between. TCRdb reprocessed the reads with MiXCR, giving one entry per CDR3 protein. The sample yields about 920,000 distinct CDR3 sequences, around 29% seen once. Material: cultured CD8+ T cells from PBMCs, obtained from culture after CMV antigen stimulation. This clonotype was obtained from a human donor in good health (CMV status not recorded). Some clones in this sample may be carry-over from other donors' samples. The V call is TRBV27, the J call TRBJ1-1; a possible D gene is TRBD1 (6 bases). This CDR3 reads CASSFGGQRNTEAFF. Here the CDR3 DNA reads TGTGCCAGCAGTTTCGGGGGGCAGAGGAACACTGAAGCTTTCTTT.